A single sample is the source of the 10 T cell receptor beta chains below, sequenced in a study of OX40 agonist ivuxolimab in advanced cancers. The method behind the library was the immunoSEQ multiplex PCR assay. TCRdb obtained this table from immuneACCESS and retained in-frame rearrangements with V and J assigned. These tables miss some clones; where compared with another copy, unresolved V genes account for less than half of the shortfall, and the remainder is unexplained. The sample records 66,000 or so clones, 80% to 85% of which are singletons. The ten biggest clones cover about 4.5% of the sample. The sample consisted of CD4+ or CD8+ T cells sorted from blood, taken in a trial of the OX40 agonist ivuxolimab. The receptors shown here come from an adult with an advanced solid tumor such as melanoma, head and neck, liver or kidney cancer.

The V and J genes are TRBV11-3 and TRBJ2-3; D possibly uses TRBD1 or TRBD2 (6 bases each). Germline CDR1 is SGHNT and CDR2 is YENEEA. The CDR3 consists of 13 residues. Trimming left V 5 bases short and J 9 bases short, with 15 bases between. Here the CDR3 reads CASSKGGRGTQYF. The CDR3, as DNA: TGTGCCAGCAGCAAGGGGGGAAGAGGGACGCAGTATTTT.

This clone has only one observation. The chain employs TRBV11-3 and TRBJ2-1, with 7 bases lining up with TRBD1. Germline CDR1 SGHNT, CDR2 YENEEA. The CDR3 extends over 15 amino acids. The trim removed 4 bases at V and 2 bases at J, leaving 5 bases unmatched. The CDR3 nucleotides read TGTGCCAGCAGCTCAACAGGGGAGACCTACAATGAGCAGTTCTTC. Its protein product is CASSSTGETYNEQFF.

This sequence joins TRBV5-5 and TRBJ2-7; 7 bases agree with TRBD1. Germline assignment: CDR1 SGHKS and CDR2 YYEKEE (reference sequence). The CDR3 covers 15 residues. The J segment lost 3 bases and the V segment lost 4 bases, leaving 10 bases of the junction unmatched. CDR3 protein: CASSPLGTADYEQYF. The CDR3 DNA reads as TGTGCCAGCAGCCCCCTTGGGACAGCGGACTACGAGCAGTACTTC.

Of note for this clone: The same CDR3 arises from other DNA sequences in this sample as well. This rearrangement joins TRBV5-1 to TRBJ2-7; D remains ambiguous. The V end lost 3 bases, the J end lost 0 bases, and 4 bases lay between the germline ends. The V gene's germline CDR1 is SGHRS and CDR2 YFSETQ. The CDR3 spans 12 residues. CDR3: CASSSSSYEQYF. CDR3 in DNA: TGCGCCAGCAGCTCCAGCTCCTACGAGCAGTACTTC.

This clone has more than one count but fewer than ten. CDR3 nucleotide sequence: TGTGCCAGCCACCGGGAGGTGGGCACTGAAGCTTTCTTT. This translates into CASHREVGTEAFF. The genes are TRBV7-9 and TRBJ1-1; D not resolved. The CDR3 has 13 amino acids. Germline assignment: CDR1 SEHNR and CDR2 FQNEAQ (reference sequence). The germline V and J ends were trimmed by 8 bases and 4 bases, with 14 bases remaining between them.

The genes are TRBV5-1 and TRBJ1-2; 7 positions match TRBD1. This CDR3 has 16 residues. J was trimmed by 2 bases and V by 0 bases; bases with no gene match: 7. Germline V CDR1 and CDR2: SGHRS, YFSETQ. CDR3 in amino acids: CASSLETGIQNYGYTF. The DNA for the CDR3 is TGCGCCAGCAGCTTGGAGACAGGGATTCAAAACTATGGCTACACCTTC.

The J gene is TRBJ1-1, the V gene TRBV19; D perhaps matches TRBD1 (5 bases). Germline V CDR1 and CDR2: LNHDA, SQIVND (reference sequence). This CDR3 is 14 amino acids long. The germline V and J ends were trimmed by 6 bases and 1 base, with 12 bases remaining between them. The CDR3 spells CASRGNGANTEAFF. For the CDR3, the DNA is TGTGCCAGTAGAGGCAACGGGGCGAACACTGAAGCTTTCTTT. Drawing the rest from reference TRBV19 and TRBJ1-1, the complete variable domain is DGGITQSPKYLFRKEGQNVTLSCEQNLNHDAMYWYRQDPGQGLRLIYYSQIVNDFQKGDIAEGYSVSREKKESFPLTVTSAQKNPTAFYLCASRGNGANTEAFFGQGTRLTVV.

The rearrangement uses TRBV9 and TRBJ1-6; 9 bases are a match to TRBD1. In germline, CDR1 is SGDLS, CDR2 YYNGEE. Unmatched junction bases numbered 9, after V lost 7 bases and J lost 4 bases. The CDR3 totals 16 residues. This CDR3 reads CASSEQGAGYNSPLHF. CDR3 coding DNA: TGTGCCAGCTCCGAACAGGGGGCGGGATATAATTCACCCCTCCACTTT.

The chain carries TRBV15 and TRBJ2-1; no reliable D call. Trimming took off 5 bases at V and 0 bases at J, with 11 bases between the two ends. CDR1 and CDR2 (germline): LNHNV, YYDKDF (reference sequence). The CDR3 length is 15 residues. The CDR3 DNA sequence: TGTGCCACCAGCCTAGGCCTAATCTCCTACAATGAGCAGTTCTTC. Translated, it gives CATSLGLISYNEQFF.

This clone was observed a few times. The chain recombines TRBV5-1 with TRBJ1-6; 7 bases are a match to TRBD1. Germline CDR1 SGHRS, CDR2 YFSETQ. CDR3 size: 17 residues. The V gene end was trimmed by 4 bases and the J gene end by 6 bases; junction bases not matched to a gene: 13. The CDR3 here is CASSKEGGTEINSPLHF. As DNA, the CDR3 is TGCGCCAGCAGCAAGGAAGGCGGGACAGAAATTAATTCACCCCTCCACTTT.